Described below is a single T cell receptor (beta chain) sequence and its context. The CDR3 length is 15 residues. Germline CDR1 reads GTSNPN; CDR2 reads SVGIG (reference sequence). Trimming pared 0 bases from V and 2 bases from J, leaving 10 bases between. Some clones are missing from TCRdb's copy, which holds only in-frame ones; the method was immunoSEQ multiplex PCR. The sample contains 2 million to 2.5 million clones, approximately 93% of which appear only once. The data were obtained in a study of shared clonotypes between healthy human individuals. The sequence derives from a man aged 18 to 30 in good health. Some clones in this sample may be carry-over from other donors' samples. The source material was naive CD4+ T cells from PBMCs. Subset meaning: CD45RA+ positively selected. This chain joins TRBV30 and TRBJ1-4; D possibly corresponds to TRBD1 (5 bases). The CDR3 DNA sequence: TGTGCCTGGAGTGTCGGGGCTGGGACTAATGAAAAACTGTTTTTT. It translates to CAWSVGAGTNEKLFF.